The clone carrying this T cell receptor beta chain was seen only a few times. The sample originates from a study of human T cells and chemical hapten exposure. Overall study: A 2 cm by 2 cm inner upper arm patch received 2% DPC for sensitization. Patients were given diphenylcyclopropenone on the scalp weekly across the roughly 25-week study. There were per-sample TCR yield variations, arising mainly from small pooled library volume differences.

TCRdb reprocessed the RACE reads via MiXCR and lists one record per CDR3 protein. The sample records around 360,000 distinct CDR3 sequences, under 6.5% being singletons. Specified time point: patch test 2, 6 weeks after DPC sensitization. Sample treatment: therapeutic diphenylcyclopropenone sensitization with weekly scalp DPC. Researchers sampled blood before each patch test went on. This CDR3 is built from 15 residues. Germline V CDR1 and CDR2: SGHRS, YFSETQ. The V end was cut by 7 bases, the J end by 0 bases, with 14 bases between. The chain joins TRBV5-1 to TRBJ2-1; D may be TRBD2 (5 bases). Sequencing used whole blood, obtained in connection with sensitization to the hapten diphenylcyclopropenone (DPC). This clonotype was sampled from a young woman with alopecia areata. Some clones in this sample may be carry-over from other donors' samples. The CDR3 nucleotides are TGCGCCAGCGGTAAGCGGTTAAGCTCCTACAATGAGCAGTTCTTC. Its translation: CASGKRLSSYNEQFF.